This TCR beta chain was documented in a study of blood T cell repertoires in COVID-19. Losses at the gene ends were 5 bases for V and 0 bases for J; bases not matched to a gene: 13. The CDR3 is 20 amino acids. Germline V lookup: CDR1 MNHEY, CDR2 SMNVEV (reference sequence). Measured with immunoSEQ multiplex PCR; TCRdb has only the in-frame clones, and not every one. The sample has nearly 90,000 clones, approximately 88% seen once; the top ten hold 11%. Input material: peripheral blood. V usage is TRBV27 and J usage is TRBJ2-1, with 13 bases that match TRBD2. The TCR sequence derives from an elderly man with acute or convalescent COVID-19. CDR3 region: CASSRTGLAGQVGSYNEQFF. The CDR3 nucleotides read TGTGCCAGCAGTCGTACGGGACTAGCGGGACAAGTGGGCTCCTACAATGAGCAGTTCTTC.